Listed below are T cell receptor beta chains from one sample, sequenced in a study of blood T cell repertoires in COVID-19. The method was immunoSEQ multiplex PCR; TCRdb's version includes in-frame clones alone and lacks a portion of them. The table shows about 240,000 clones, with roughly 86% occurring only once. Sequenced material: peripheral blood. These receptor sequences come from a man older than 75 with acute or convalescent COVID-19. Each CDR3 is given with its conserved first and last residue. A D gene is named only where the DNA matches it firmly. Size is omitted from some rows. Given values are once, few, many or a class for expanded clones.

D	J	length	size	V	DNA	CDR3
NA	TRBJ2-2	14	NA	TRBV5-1	TGCGCCAGCAGCGGGACCAGGGGCACCGGGGAGCTGTTTTTT	CASSGTRGTGELFF
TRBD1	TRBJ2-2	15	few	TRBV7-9	TGTGCCAGCAGGACAGGGGACGCGAACACCGGGGAGCTGTTTTTT	CASRTGDANTGELFF
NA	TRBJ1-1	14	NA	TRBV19	TGTGCCAGTAGGCAGGGGCCCTGGCACACTGAAGCTTTCTTT	CASRQGPWHTEAFF
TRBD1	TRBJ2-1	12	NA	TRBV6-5	TGTGCCAGCAGCCCCGACAGGGATGAGCAGTTCTTC	CASSPDRDEQFF
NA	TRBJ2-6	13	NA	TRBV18	TGTGCCAGCTCGCGGGACGCGGCCAACGTCCTGACTTTC	CASSRDAANVLTF
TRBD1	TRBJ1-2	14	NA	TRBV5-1	TGCGCCAGCAGCGGGACAGGGGCCGCTGGGGGCTACACCTTC	CASSGTGAAGGYTF
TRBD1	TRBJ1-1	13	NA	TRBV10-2	TGCGCCAGCAGTAAGGACAGGGCGACTGAAGCTTTCTTT	CASSKDRATEAFF
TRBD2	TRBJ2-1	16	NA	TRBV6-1	TGTGCCAGCAGTGGGGCCGGTAGCGGGAGCTACAATGAGCAGTTCTTC	CASSGAGSGSYNEQFF
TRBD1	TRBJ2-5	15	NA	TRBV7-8	TGTGCCAGCAGACTCCGGGACAGCAAGGGGGAGACCCAGTACTTC	CASRLRDSKGETQYF
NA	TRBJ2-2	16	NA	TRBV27	TGTGCCAGCAGTCCTGTATTGTTGGCCGACACCGGGGAGCTGTTTTTT	CASSPVLLADTGELFF
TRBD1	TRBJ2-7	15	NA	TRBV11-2	TGTGCCAGCAGCTGGTCCGGGACAGGGAGCTACGAGCAGTACTTC	CASSWSGTGSYEQYF
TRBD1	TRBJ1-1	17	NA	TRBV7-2	TGTGCCAGCAGCCTAGACTACAGGGGGGTTATGAACACTGAAGCTTTCTTT	CASSLDYRGVMNTEAFF
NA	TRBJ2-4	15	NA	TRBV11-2	TGTGCCAGCAGCTTAGGAGAATTAGCCAAAAACATTCAGTACTTC	CASSLGELAKNIQYF
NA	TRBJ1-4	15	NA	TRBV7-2	TGTGCCAGCAGTCGAAGAATGGGGGGTGGAGAAAAACTGTTTTTT	CASSRRMGGGEKLFF
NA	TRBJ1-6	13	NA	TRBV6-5	TGTGCCAGCAACCCTGCGGGGAATTCACCCCTCCACTTT	CASNPAGNSPLHF
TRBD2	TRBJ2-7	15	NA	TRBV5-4	TGTGCCAGCAGTCCGACTAGCGGGAGCGATTACGAGCAGTACTTC	CASSPTSGSDYEQYF
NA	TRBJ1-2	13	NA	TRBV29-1	TGCAGCGCGAAGGGAGGCATCAACTATGGCTACACCTTC	CSAKGGINYGYTF
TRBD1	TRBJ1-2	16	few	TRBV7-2	TGTGCCAGCAGCCTCCTTAAAGGGGACAGGGGGGGTGGCTACACCTTC	CASSLLKGDRGGGYTF
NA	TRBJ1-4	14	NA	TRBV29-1	TGCAGCGTTCACTTACAGGGAAGGCAGGAAAAACTGTTTTTT	CSVHLQGRQEKLFF
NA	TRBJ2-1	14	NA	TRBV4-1	TGCGCCAGCAGCCAAGGGAGCTCCTACAATGAGCAGTTCTTC	CASSQGSSYNEQFF
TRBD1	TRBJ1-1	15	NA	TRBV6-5	TGTGCCAGCAGTCGGGACAGACTAATGAACACTGAAGCTTTCTTT	CASSRDRLMNTEAFF
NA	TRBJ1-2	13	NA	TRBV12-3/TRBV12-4	TGTGCCAGCAGTTTAGTAAGGGGAGGTGGCTACACCTTC	CASSLVRGGGYTF
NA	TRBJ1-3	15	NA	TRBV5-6	TGTGCCAGCAGCTTGCCGCGGGACTCTGGAAACACCATATATTTT	CASSLPRDSGNTIYF
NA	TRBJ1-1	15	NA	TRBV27	TGTGCCAGCAGTACGATTGGGGGGTTGAACACTGAAGCTTTCTTT	CASSTIGGLNTEAFF
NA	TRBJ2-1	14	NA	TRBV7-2	TGTGCCAGCAGCTTAGGACAGAGCGAGGATGAGCAGTTCTTC	CASSLGQSEDEQFF
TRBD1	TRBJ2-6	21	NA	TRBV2	TGTGCCAGCAGCAAAACGGGACAGGGGGCACACTTAATTTCTGGGGCCAACGTCCTGACTTTC	CASSKTGQGAHLISGANVLTF
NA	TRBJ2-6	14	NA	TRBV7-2	TGTGCCAGCAGCTCCTTTCCGGGGGCCAACGTCCTGACTTTC	CASSSFPGANVLTF
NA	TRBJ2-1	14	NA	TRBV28	TGTGCCAGCATTCAGGGCGGGACCTACAATGAGCAGTTCTTC	CASIQGGTYNEQFF
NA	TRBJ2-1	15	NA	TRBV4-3	TGCGCCAGCAGCCAGACAGTAGATTCCTACAATGAGCAGTTCTTC	CASSQTVDSYNEQFF
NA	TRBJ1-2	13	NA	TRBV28	TGTGCCAGCAGGGTTACAACTAACTATGGCTACACCTTC	CASRVTTNYGYTF
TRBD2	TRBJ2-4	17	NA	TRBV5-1	TGCGCCAGCAGCTTGGGCCTCGGGACTAGCTGGGCAGGCATTCAGTACTTC	CASSLGLGTSWAGIQYF
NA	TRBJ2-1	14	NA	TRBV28	TGTGCCAGCAGTTTATCAGGGTCCTACAATGAGCAGTTCTTC	CASSLSGSYNEQFF
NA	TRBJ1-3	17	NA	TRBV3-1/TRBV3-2	TGTGCCAGCAGCCAAGACCGGCGGGCGGACTCTGGAAACACCATATATTTT	CASSQDRRADSGNTIYF
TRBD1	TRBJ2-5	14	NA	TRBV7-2	TGTGCCAGCAGACCAGACAGGGTGAAAGAGACCCAGTACTTC	CASRPDRVKETQYF
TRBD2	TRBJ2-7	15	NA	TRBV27	TGTGCCAGCGTCCCCTCGCGCGGGAGGATCTACGAGCAGTACTTC	CASVPSRGRIYEQYF
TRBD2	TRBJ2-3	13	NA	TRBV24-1	TGTGCCACCAAAGCGGGGGGCACAAATACGCAGTATTTT	CATKAGGTNTQYF
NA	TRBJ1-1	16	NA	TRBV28	TGTGCCAGCAGTATCCCGGAGGGGTTGCTGAACACTGAAGCTTTCTTT	CASSIPEGLLNTEAFF
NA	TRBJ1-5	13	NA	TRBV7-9	TGTGCCAGCAGCTTAGTCAATAATCAGCCCCAGCATTTT	CASSLVNNQPQHF
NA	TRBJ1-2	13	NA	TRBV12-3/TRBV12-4	TGTGCCAGCAGTTTTCCAGGGGTGGGCGGCTACACCTTC	CASSFPGVGGYTF
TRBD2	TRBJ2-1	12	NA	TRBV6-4	TGTGCCAGCAGCTCAGCGGGAAATGAGCAGTTCTTC	CASSSAGNEQFF
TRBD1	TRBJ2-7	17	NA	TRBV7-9	TGTGCCAGCAGCTTTTCCGGGACAGGGAGAACCATCCACGAGCAGTACTTC	CASSFSGTGRTIHEQYF
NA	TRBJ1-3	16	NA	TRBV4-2	TGTGCCAGCAGCCAAGACCCGGTCCGCGCTGGAAACACCATATATTTT	CASSQDPVRAGNTIYF